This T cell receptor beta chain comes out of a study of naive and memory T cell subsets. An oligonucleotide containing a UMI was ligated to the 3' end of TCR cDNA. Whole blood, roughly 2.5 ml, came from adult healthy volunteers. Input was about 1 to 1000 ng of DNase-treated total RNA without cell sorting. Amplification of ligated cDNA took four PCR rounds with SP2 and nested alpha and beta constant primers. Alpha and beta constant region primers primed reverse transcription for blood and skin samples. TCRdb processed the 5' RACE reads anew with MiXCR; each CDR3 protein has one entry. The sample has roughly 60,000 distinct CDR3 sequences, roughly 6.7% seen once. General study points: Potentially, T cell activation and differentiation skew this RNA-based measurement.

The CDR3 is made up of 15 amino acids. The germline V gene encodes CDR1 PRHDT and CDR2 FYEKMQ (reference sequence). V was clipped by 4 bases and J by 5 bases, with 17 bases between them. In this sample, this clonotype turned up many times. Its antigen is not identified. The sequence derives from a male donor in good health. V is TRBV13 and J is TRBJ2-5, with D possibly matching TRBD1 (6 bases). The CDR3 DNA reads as TGTGCCAGCAGCTCACGCGTACAGGGTGAGGAGACCCAGTACTTC. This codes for CASSSRVQGEETQYF.